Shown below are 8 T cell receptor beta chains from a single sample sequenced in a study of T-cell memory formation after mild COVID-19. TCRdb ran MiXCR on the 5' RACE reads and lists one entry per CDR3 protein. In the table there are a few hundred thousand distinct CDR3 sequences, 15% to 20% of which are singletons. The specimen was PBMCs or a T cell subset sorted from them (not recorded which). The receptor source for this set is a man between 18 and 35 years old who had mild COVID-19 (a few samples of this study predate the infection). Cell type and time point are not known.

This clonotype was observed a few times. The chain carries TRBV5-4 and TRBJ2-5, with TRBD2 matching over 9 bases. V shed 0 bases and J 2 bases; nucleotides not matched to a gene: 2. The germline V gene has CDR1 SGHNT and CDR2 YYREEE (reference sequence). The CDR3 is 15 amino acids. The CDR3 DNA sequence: TGTGCCAGCAGCTTGGTGCTAGCGGGGCAAGAGACCCAGTACTTC. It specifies CASSLVLAGQETQYF.

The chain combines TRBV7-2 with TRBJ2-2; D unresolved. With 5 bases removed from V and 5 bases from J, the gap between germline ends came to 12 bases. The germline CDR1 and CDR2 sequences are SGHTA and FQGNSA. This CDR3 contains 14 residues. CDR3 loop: CASSPVVGTGELFF. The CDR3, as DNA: TGTGCCAGCAGCCCAGTGGTTGGGACCGGGGAGCTGTTTTTT.

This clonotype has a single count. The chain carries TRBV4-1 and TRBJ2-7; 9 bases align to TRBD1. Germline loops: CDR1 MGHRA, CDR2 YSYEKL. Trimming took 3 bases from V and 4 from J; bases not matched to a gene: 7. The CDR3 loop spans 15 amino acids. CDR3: CASSHSGTGMYEQYF. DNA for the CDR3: TGCGCCAGCAGCCACTCCGGGACAGGGATGTACGAGCAGTACTTC.

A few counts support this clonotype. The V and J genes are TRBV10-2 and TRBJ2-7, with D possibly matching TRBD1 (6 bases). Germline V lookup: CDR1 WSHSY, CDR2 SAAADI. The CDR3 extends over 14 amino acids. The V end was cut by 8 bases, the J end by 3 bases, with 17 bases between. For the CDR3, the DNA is TGCGCCAGCCGGGTCGGGCAGGGGATCTACGAGCAGTACGTC. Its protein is CASRVGQGIYEQYV.

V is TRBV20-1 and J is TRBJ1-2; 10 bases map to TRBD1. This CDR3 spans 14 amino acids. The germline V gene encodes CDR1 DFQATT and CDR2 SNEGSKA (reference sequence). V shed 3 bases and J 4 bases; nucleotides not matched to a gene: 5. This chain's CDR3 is CSASAGQGTYGYTF. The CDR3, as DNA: TGCAGTGCTAGTGCGGGACAGGGGACCTATGGCTACACCTTC.

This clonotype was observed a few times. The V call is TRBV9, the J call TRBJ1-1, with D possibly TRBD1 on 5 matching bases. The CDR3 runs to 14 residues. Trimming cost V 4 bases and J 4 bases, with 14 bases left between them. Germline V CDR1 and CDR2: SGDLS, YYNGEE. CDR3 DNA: TGTGCCAGCAGCACCCGGGACCTTTCCACTGAAGCTTTCTTT. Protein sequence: CASSTRDLSTEAFF.

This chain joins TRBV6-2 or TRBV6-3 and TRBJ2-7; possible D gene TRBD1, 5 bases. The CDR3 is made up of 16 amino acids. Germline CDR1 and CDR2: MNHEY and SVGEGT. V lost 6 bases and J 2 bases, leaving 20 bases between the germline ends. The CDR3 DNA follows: TGTGCCAGCAGCAACCTAGTCGTCCGACAGCCCTACGAGCAGTACGTC. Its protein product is CASSNLVVRQPYEQYV.

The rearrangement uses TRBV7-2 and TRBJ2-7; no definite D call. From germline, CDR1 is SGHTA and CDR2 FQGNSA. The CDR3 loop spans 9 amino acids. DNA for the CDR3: TGTGCCAGCAGCTTACCTGGGGACGTC. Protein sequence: CASSLPGDV.